The present entry profiles one TCR beta chain with its context. Antigen: not known. This CDR3 region has 16 residues. Germline V gives CDR1 SGHRS, CDR2 YFSETQ. V gave up 2 bases and J gave up 2 bases, with 17 bases separating them. These data come from a study of blood T cells in healthy people across ages. Study results and limitations: While age rose, TCR beta diversity per million T cells dropped in a roughly linear way. The unknown donor CMV status may have confounded expanded clonotype changes. Aged donors had fewer naive CD4+ cells and lower diversity than long-lived donors.

Next came a second PCR, run for about 7 to 12 cycles, which used a sample-barcoded 5' primer along with a J-beta primer mix. Each CDR3 protein is one row after TCRdb ran MiXCR on the 5' RACE reads. The sample lists about 1.4 million distinct CDR3 sequences, 45% to 70% occurring once. Healthy Caucasian individuals from Russia aged roughly 6 to 95 served as donors. This chain joins TRBV5-1 and TRBJ2-7, with D possibly being TRBD1 or TRBD2 (5 bases each). This sequence originates from a young man in good health. Sequencing used blood. The CDR3 reads CASSLTDRDETYEQYF. The CDR3 DNA reads as TGCGCCAGCAGCTTAACCGACCGGGACGAAACCTACGAGCAGTACTTC.